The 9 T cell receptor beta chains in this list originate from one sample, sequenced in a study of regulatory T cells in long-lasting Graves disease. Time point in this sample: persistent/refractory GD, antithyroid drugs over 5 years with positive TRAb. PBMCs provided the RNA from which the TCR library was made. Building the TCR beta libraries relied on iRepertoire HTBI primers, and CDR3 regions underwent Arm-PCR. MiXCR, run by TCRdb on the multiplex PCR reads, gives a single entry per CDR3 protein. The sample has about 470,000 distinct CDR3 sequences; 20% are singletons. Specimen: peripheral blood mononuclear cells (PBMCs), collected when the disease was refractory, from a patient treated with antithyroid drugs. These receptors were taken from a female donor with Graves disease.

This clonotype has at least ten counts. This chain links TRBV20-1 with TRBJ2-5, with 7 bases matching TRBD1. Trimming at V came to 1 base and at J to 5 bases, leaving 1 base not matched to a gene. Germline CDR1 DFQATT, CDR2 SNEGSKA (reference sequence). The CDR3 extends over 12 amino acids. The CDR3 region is CSARVQGETQYF. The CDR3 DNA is TGCAGTGCTAGAGTACAGGGGGAGACCCAGTACTTC.

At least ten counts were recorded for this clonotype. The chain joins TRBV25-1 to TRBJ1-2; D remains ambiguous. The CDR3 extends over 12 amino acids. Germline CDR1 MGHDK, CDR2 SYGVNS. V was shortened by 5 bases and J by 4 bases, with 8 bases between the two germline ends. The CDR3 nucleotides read TGTGCCAGCAGTAGGGCGGGCTATGGCTACACCTTC. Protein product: CASSRAGYGYTF.

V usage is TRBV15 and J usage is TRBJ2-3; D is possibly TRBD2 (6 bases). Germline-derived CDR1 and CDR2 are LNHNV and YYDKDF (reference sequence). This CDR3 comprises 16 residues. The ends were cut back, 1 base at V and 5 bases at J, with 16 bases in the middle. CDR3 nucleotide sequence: TGTGCCACCAGCAGAGCGGGACTGTCGGTGTTAGATACGCAGTATTTT. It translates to CATSRAGLSVLDTQYF.

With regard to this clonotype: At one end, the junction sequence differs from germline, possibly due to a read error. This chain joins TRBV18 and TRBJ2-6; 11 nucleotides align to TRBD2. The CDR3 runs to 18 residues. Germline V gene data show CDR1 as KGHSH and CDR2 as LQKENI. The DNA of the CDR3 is TGTGCCAGCTCACCAATAGCGGGAGGGACCTCTGGGCCCAACGTCCTGACTTTC. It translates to CASSPIAGGTSGPNVLTF.

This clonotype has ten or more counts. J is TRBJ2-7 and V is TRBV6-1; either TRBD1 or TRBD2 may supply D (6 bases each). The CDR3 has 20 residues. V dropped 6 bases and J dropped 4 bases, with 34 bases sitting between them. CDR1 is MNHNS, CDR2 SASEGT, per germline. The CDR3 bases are TGTGCCAGCAGCCCCCCGGTCGCCAGGGGCCGACTCGGGCTAGCGTACGAGCAGTACTTC. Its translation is CASSPPVARGRLGLAYEQYF.

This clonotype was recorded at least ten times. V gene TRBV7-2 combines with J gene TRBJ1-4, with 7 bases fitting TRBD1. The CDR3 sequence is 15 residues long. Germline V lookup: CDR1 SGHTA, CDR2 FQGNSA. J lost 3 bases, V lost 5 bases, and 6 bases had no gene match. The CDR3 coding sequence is TGTGCCAGCAGCACCCAGACAGGGCCTAATGAAAAACTGTTTTTT. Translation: CASSTQTGPNEKLFF. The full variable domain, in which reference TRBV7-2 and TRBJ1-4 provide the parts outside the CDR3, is GAGVSQSPSNKVTEKGKDVELRCDPISGHTALYWYRQSLGQGLEFLIYFQGNSAPDKSGLPSDRFSAERTGGSVSTLTIQRTQQEDSAVYLCASSTQTGPNEKLFFGSGTQLSVL.

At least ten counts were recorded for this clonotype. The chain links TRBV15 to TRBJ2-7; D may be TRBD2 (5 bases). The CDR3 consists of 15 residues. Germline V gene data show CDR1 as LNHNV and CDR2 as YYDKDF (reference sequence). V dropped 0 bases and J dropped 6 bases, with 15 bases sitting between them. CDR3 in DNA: TGTGCCACCAGCAGAGATCGAGGGCGGTCGGGCGAGCAGTACTTC. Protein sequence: CATSRDRGRSGEQYF.

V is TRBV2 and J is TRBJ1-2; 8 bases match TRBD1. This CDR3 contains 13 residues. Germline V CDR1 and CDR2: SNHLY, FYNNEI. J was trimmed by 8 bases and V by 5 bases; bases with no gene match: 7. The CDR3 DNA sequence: TGTGCCAGCAGTCCGGGACAGGTGGAAGGCTACACCTTC. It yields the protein CASSPGQVEGYTF. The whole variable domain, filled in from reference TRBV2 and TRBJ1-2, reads EPEVTQTPSHQVTQMGQEVILRCVPISNHLYFYWYRQILGQKVEFLVSFYNNEISEKSEIFDDQFSVERPDGSNFTLKIRSTKLEDSAMYFCASSPGQVEGYTFGSGTRLTVV.

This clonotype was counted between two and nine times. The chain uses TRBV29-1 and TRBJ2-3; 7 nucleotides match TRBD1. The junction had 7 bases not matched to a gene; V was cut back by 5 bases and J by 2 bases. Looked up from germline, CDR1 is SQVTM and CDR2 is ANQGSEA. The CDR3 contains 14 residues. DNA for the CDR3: TGCAGCGTTTTAGGGGGCTTCGACACAGATACGCAGTATTTT. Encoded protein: CSVLGGFDTDTQYF.